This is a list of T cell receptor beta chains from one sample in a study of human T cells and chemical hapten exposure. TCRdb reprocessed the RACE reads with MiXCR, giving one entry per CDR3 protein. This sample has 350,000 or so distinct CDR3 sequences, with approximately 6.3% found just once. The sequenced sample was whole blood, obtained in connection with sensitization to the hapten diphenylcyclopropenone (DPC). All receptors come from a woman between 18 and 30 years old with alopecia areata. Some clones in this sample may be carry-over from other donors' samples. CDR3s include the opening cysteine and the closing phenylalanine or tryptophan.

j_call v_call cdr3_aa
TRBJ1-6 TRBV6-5 CASSYSTGFNSPLHF
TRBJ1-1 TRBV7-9 CASSLSQGDTEAFF
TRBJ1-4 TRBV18 CASSPGQGDEKLFF
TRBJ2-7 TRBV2 CASSGTGGAYEQYF
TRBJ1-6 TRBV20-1 CSARHKWNSPLHF
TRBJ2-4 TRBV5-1 CASSLRAGGAKNIQYF
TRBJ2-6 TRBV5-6 CASSKLGTFNSGANVLTF
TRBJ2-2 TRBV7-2 CASRRPNTGELFF
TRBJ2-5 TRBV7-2 CASSFVGLTRAQYF
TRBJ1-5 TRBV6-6 CASSLGPWDGNQPQHF
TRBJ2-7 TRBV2 CASRRNAQDGWVYEQYF
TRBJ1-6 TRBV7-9 CASSLADPKSPLHF
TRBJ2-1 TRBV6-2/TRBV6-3 CASRLDPAEDEQFF
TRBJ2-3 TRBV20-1 CSARGREDLTDTQYF
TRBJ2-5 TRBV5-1 CASSLGTLRAETQYF
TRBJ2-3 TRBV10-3 CAISGPDTDTQYF
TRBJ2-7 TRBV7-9 CASSLFSGGTYEQYF
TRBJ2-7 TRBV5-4 CASSLGDSTYEQYF
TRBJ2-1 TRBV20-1 CSARDPASGGWNEQFF
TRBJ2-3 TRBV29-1 CSVVDSAPHTQYF
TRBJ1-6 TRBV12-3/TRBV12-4 CASSPTHHNSPLHF
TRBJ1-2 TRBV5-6 CASSDRGAGGYTF
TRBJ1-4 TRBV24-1 CATRPGLPTNEKLFF
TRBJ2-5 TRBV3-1 CASSLLTKQETQYF
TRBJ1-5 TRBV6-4 CASGEEGRWSQHF
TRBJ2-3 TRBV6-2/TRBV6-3 CASSYSASGTDTQYF
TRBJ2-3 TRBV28 CASAGRTGPTDTQYF
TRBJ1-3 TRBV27 CASSPWGTDGNTIYF
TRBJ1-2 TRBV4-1 CASSQGDSYGYTF
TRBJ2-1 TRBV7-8 CASSNRNLPNEQFF
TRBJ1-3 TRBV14 CASSPVLRNTIYF
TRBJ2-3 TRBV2 CASSEAMASGYTDTQYF
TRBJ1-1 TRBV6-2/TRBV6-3 CASSGQNTEAFF
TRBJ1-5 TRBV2 CASSDISYGGQPQHF